The next 24 T cell receptor beta chains were all read from a single sample in a study of T cell changes during pregnancy in multiple sclerosis. Sequencing used immunoSEQ multiplex PCR; TCRdb keeps in-frame clones, though not all of them. Among about 68,000 clones listed, less than 95% were seen once. Sequenced material: peripheral blood, taken in the third trimester of pregnancy. The origin of the receptors is a female donor with multiple sclerosis, enrolled in a pregnancy study.

The chain recombines TRBV9 with TRBJ2-1; 7 bases are a match to TRBD2. The CDR3 loop spans 15 amino acids. Looked up from germline, CDR1 is SGDLS and CDR2 is YYNGEE. V shed 0 bases and J 7 bases; nucleotides not matched to a gene: 7. CDR3 DNA: TGTGCCAGCAGCGTAGCAGGACTAGGATTTAATGAGCAGTTCTTC. This sequence encodes CASSVAGLGFNEQFF.

This clone occurred once. The chain employs TRBV11-3 and TRBJ2-1; weak D call: TRBD1 (5 bases). The V end was cut by 5 bases, the J end by 5 bases, with 16 bases between. The CDR3 extends over 15 amino acids. Per the germline V gene, CDR1 is SGHNT and CDR2 is YENEEA. Here the CDR3 DNA reads TGTGCCAGCAGCAAGGGTCAGGGCGCTGACAATGAGCAGTTCTTC. Translating it yields CASSKGQGADNEQFF.

This chain links TRBV18 with TRBJ2-1, with 8 bases that match TRBD2. There are 13 residues in the CDR3. V shed 6 bases, J shed 8 bases, and the junction held 6 bases outside the gene matches. CDR1 and CDR2 (germline): KGHSH, LQKENI. The CDR3 is CASSPTGGHEQFF. As DNA, the CDR3 is TGTGCCAGCTCCCCCACGGGGGGGCATGAGCAGTTCTTC.

This clone was recorded many times. The chain uses TRBV5-5 and TRBJ1-3, with D perhaps TRBD1 (6 bases). Germline V lookup: CDR1 SGHKS, CDR2 YYEKEE (reference sequence). V lost 4 bases and J lost 0, with 14 bases in between. The CDR3 is 16 residues long. The CDR3 coding sequence is TGTGCCAGCAGCGCACAGGGACCTTCCTCTGGAAACACCATATATTTT. As protein: CASSAQGPSSGNTIYF.

V is TRBV10-1 and J is TRBJ2-1; D possibly corresponds to TRBD1 (5 bases). This CDR3 has 14 amino acids. The germline CDR1 and CDR2 sequences are WNHNN and SYGVQD (reference sequence). The ends were cut back, 7 bases at V and 8 bases at J, with 18 bases in the middle. The CDR3 DNA sequence: TGCGCCAGCACTAGGGGTTTCGGGCCCTATGAGCAGTTCTTC. It encodes CASTRGFGPYEQFF.

This chain uses TRBV5-1 with TRBJ2-1; 11 bases fit TRBD2. Germline V lookup: CDR1 SGHRS, CDR2 YFSETQ. The CDR3 is 15 amino acids. V dropped 4 bases and J dropped 3; count of bases not matched to a gene: 3. The CDR3: CASSAGTSGYNEQFF. The DNA for the CDR3 is TGCGCCAGCAGCGCCGGGACTAGCGGCTACAATGAGCAGTTCTTC.

The chain recombines TRBV6-4 with TRBJ1-5; 9 bases fit TRBD1. V was pared by 8 bases and J by 16 bases, with 21 bases of the junction left unmatched. Germline V CDR1 and CDR2: MRHNA, SNTAGT. CDR3 length equals 15 residues. The CDR3 nucleotides are TGTGCCAGCTTTTATAACATTAGCGGGACAGGGAACGAACATTTT. Translation: CASFYNISGTGNEHF.

The chain's CDR3 is CASSIDPGGYTEAFF. The CDR3 nucleotides read TGTGCCAGTAGTATAGATCCGGGGGGATACACTGAAGCTTTCTTT. The chain combines TRBV19 with TRBJ1-1; tentative D call: TRBD1 (5 bases). The ends were cut back, 0 bases at V and 3 bases at J, with 11 bases in the middle. The CDR3 consists of 15 residues. Germline V gene data show CDR1 as LNHDA and CDR2 as SQIVND (reference sequence).

V usage is TRBV2 and J usage is TRBJ2-2; no reliable D call. This CDR3 has 15 residues. Germline CDR1 is SNHLY and CDR2 is FYNNEI. The germline V and J ends were trimmed by 3 bases and 1 base, with 9 bases remaining between them. The CDR3: CASSDSPWNTGELFF. DNA for the CDR3: TGTGCCAGCAGTGACTCCCCCTGGAACACCGGGGAGCTGTTTTTT.

The chain joins TRBV12-5 to TRBJ1-2; D unresolved. Looked up from germline, CDR1 is LGHNT and CDR2 is FRNRAP. The V and J ends lost 8 bases and 0 bases respectively, with 7 bases between them. This CDR3 comprises 12 residues. The CDR3 here is CASQASNYGYTF. In nucleotides, the CDR3 is TGTGCTAGTCAAGCCTCTAACTATGGCTACACCTTC.

V gene TRBV2 combines with J gene TRBJ2-1, with 9 nucleotides matching TRBD2. V gave up 8 bases and J gave up 7 bases; unmatched junction bases: 15. The germline V gene has CDR1 SNHLY and CDR2 FYNNEI. This CDR3 is 16 amino acids long. The CDR3 loop reads CASPPEASGDLNEQFF. The CDR3, as DNA: TGTGCCAGCCCCCCCGAGGCTAGCGGGGATTTAAATGAGCAGTTCTTC.

V is TRBV10-3 and J is TRBJ2-5, with a possible D match to TRBD2 (5 bases). This CDR3 is built from 14 residues. In germline, CDR1 is ENHRY, CDR2 SYGVKD. With 2 bases removed from V and 5 bases from J, the gap between germline ends came to 12 bases. Here the CDR3 DNA reads TGTGCCATCAGTGAGGGGAGAAGACGGGAGACCCAGTACTTC. It specifies CAISEGRRRETQYF.

This sequence joins TRBV10-3 and TRBJ1-1, with 7 bases identical to TRBD1. CDR3 length equals 15 residues. Germline V gene lookup returns CDR1 ENHRY and CDR2 SYGVKD. Germline trimming cut 10 bases from V and 5 bases from J; bases unmatched to any gene: 16. Here the CDR3 DNA reads TGTGCCACACACAGGGGCGAGACCGTTCCAACTGAAGCTTTCTTT. Encoded protein: CATHRGETVPTEAFF.

This clone was picked up one time. V gene TRBV19 combines with J gene TRBJ1-2, with 9 bases aligning to TRBD1. This CDR3 comprises 14 residues. V was pared by 5 bases and J by 4 bases, with 5 bases of the junction left unmatched. Germline-derived CDR1 and CDR2 are LNHDA and SQIVND (reference sequence). The CDR3 DNA sequence: TGTGCCAGTAGTCGAACAGGGGGCGCCTATGGCTACACCTTC. This encodes CASSRTGGAYGYTF.

This clone was counted once. The chain is built from TRBV7-9 and TRBJ2-3; D is ambiguous. The CDR3 is made up of 17 amino acids. CDR1 and CDR2 from the germline V gene are SEHNR and FQNEAQ (reference sequence). The V and J ends lost 2 bases and 0 bases respectively, with 15 bases between them. In nucleotides, the CDR3 is TGTGCCAGCAGCTTATTACGGGTAGATCCTAGCACAGATACGCAGTATTTT. Translated: CASSLLRVDPSTDTQYF.

This sequence joins TRBV5-1 and TRBJ2-2; 7 positions agree with TRBD2. Germline values: CDR1 SGHRS, CDR2 YFSETQ. Germline trimming cut 0 bases from V and 3 bases from J; bases unmatched to any gene: 5. CDR3 length: 16 residues. The CDR3 here is CASSLASSGHTGELFF. The CDR3 DNA reads TGCGCCAGCAGCTTGGCCTCTAGCGGACACACCGGGGAGCTGTTTTTT.

This chain joins TRBV15 and TRBJ2-5; maybe TRBD1 (6 bases). Germline CDR1 and CDR2: LNHNV and YYDKDF (reference sequence). V gave up 0 bases and J gave up 4 bases, with 9 bases separating them. The CDR3 sequence is 14 residues long. The CDR3 here is CATSREDRRETQYF. The DNA for the CDR3 is TGTGCCACCAGCAGAGAAGACAGGAGAGAGACCCAGTACTTC.

This sequence joins TRBV5-1 and TRBJ1-1; unclear D gene. This CDR3 has 12 amino acids. With 1 base removed from V and 7 bases from J, the gap between germline ends came to 8 bases. Germline V lookup: CDR1 SGHRS, CDR2 YFSETQ. The CDR3 DNA sequence: TGCGCCAGCAGCTTGAGAGGGATTGAAGCTTTCTTT. This translates into CASSLRGIEAFF. The full variable domain, with the rest looked up from reference TRBV5-1 and TRBJ1-1, is KAGVTQTPRYLIKTRGQQVTLSCSPISGHRSVSWYQQTPGQGLQFLFEYFSETQRNKGNFPGRFSGRQFSNSRSEMNVSTLELGDSALYLCASSLRGIEAFFGQGTRLTVV.

This rearrangement joins TRBV19 to TRBJ1-5; possibly TRBD1 for D (6 bases). The CDR3 sequence is 18 residues long. The V end lost 9 bases, the J end lost 2 bases, and 26 bases lay between the germline ends. The germline gives CDR1 LNHDA, CDR2 SQIVND (reference sequence). Here the CDR3 reads CASLGYKGEGFGNQPQHF. The CDR3 region has the DNA TGTGCCAGCCTTGGGTACAAGGGGGAAGGGTTTGGCAATCAGCCCCAGCATTTT.

The gene calls are TRBV21-1 and TRBJ2-1; the table's D call, TRBD2, was not checked against the DNA. TRBV21-1 counts as a pseudogene. The CDR3 is 16 residues long. The CDR3 sequence: CASSKGLAGGPNEQFF. The CDR3 DNA is TGTGCCAGCAGCAAAGGATTAGCGGGAGGGCCGAATGAGCAGTTCTTC.

This clone was recorded once. The chain couples TRBV5-1 to TRBJ1-2; D remains unclear. This CDR3 contains 15 residues. V lost 0 bases, J lost 7 bases, and 16 bases lay in between. From germline, CDR1 is SGHRS and CDR2 YFSETQ. DNA of the CDR3: TGCGCCAGCAGCTTGGAAGGGCGTGCGGGGATTGGCTACACCTTC. Translated, it gives CASSLEGRAGIGYTF.

The chain combines TRBV4-3 with TRBJ1-5, with D possibly TRBD1 on 6 matching bases. V was pared by 0 bases and J by 4 bases, with 10 bases between. CDR1 LGHNA and CDR2 YSLEER come from the germline V gene. CDR3 size: 15 residues. The CDR3 DNA sequence: TGCGCCAGCAGCCAAGAAAGTACAGGGAATCAGCCCCAGCATTTT. Protein sequence: CASSQESTGNQPQHF.

The chain carries TRBV18 and TRBJ2-7; possibly TRBD2 for D (7 bases). The CDR3 contains 15 residues. Trimming pared 3 bases from V and 2 bases from J, leaving 14 bases between. The germline V gene has CDR1 KGHSH and CDR2 LQKENI. CDR3 DNA: TGTGCCAGCTCACCCGGCGGGGGCAGCACCTACGAGCAGTACTTC. This encodes CASSPGGGSTYEQYF.

The CDR3 protein is CASSSDRGANYGYTF. In nucleotides, the CDR3 is TGTGCCAGCAGCTCGGACAGGGGGGCGAACTATGGCTACACCTTC. This rearrangement joins TRBV7-8 to TRBJ1-2; 10 nucleotides agree with TRBD1. The length of the CDR3 is 15 residues. Germline CDR1 SGHVS, CDR2 FQNEAQ. J lost 2 bases, V lost 4 bases, and 4 bases had no gene match.